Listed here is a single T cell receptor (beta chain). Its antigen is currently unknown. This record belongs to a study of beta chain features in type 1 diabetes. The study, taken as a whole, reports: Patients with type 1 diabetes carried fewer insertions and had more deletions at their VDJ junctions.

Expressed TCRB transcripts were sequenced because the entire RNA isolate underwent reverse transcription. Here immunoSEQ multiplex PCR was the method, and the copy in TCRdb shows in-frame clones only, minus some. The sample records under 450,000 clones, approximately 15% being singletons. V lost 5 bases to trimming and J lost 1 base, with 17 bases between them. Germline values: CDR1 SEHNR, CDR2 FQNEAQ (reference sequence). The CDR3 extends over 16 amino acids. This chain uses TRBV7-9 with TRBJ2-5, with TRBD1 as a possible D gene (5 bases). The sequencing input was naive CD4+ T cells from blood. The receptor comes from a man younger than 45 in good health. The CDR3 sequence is CASSLLRQLGQETQYF. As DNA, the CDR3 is TGTGCCAGCAGCCTATTAAGACAGCTAGGCCAAGAGACCCAGTACTTC. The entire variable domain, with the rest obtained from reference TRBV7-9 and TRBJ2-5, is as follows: DTGVSQNPRHKITKRGQNVTFRCDPISEHNRLYWYRQTLGQGPEFLTYFQNEAQLEKSRLLSDRFSAERPKGSFSTLEIQRTEQGDSAMYLCASSLLRQLGQETQYFGPGTRLLVL.